This T cell receptor beta chain is from a study of T cells in Graves' hyperthyroidism and ophthalmopathy. CDR3 length: 15 residues. V was cut by 0 bases and J by 7 bases, with 16 bases left in between. CDR1 and CDR2 (germline): LGHNA, YSLEER. Each person with ophthalmopathy scored at least 3 on the Clinical Activity Score, reached NOSPECS grade 4 or higher, and had been ill under 3 months. For the diagnoses, clinical symptoms, serum thyroxine and TRAb, thyroid ultrasound and orbital computed tomography were used. Out of 8.5 to 10 ml of fresh peripheral blood came the PBMCs. RNA transcripts yielded amplified TCR beta CDR3 regions. The study used the HTBI primer set for a first-round RT-PCR of the TCR CDR3. One entry per CDR3 protein results from TCRdb running MiXCR on the multiplex PCR reads. The sample holds 550,000 to 700,000 distinct CDR3 sequences; over 12% are singletons and the top ten take around 4.5%.

The V gene is TRBV4-3, the J gene TRBJ2-7; D possibly corresponds to TRBD1 (5 bases). Material for sequencing was blood. The receptor was derived from a woman in her 40s with Graves' ophthalmopathy. The CDR3 coding sequence is TGCGCCAGCAGCCAAGATCTACAGGTCCTGAGGGAGCAGTACTTC. This encodes CASSQDLQVLREQYF.